The rows below give T cell receptor beta chains drawn from one sample of a study of blood T cell repertoires in COVID-19. Profiling relied on immunoSEQ multiplex PCR, and the TCRdb table lists in-frame clones only, not all of them. The sample has about 270,000 clones; around nine tenths are singletons. Input material: peripheral blood. Receptors were obtained from a man aged 45 to 65 with acute or convalescent COVID-19. Both conserved end residues are part of each CDR3. The D gene is left open where the match is weak. Size is omitted from some rows. Given values are once, few, many or a class for expanded clones.

V,D,J,length,size,CDR3,DNA
TRBV6-5,-,TRBJ1-5,12,once,CASRASNQPQHF,TGTGCCAGCAGGGCTAGCAATCAGCCCCAGCATTTT
TRBV2,-,TRBJ2-7,18,-,CASSDINMGRLLMNEQYF,TGTGCCAGCAGTGATATTAATATGGGGAGACTCCTCATGAACGAGCAGTACTTC
TRBV5-4,-,TRBJ1-4,14,-,CASSLGRRDEKLFF,TGTGCCAGCAGCTTGGGGCGCCGGGATGAAAAACTGTTTTTT
TRBV29-1,-,TRBJ1-2,12,few,CSVLGFEQGHTF,TGCAGCGTTCTGGGCTTCGAACAGGGTCACACCTTC
TRBV19,TRBD1,TRBJ2-6,16,-,CASQQGATSGANVLTF,TGTGCCAGTCAGCAGGGGGCTACCTCTGGGGCCAACGTCCTGACTTTC
TRBV6-5,-,TRBJ2-1,13,-,CASRPDRYNEQFF,TGTGCCAGCAGACCCGACAGGTACAATGAGCAGTTCTTC
TRBV12-3/TRBV12-4,-,TRBJ1-6,13,few,CASSLTQGTPLHF,TGTGCCAGCAGTTTAACCCAGGGGACACCCCTCCACTTT
TRBV3-1/TRBV3-2,-,TRBJ1-3,14,once,CASSPPGSGNTIYF,TGTGCCAGCAGCCCGCCCGGCTCTGGAAACACCATATATTTT
TRBV30,TRBD2,TRBJ2-6,17,-,CAWGRGSGGSGANVLTF,TGTGCCTGGGGACGGGGTAGCGGGGGGTCTGGGGCCAACGTCCTGACTTTC
TRBV27,-,TRBJ1-2,13,once,CASSFRGTYGYTF,TGTGCCAGCAGTTTCAGGGGTACCTATGGCTACACCTTC
TRBV19,-,TRBJ1-1,15,few,CASRPRGLRATEAFF,TGTGCCAGTAGGCCTAGGGGACTCAGGGCCACTGAAGCTTTCTTT
TRBV18,-,TRBJ1-2,13,-,CASSPGRDNGYTF,TGTGCCAGCTCACCGGGAAGGGACAACGGCTACACCTTC
TRBV5-1,-,TRBJ2-7,17,-,CASSLVRGLTTPYEQYF,TGCGCCAGCAGCTTGGTTAGGGGGTTGACTACCCCCTACGAGCAGTACTTC
TRBV24-1,-,TRBJ2-3,12,-,CATSESGDTQYF,TGTGCCACCAGTGAGTCCGGAGATACGCAGTATTTT
TRBV15,-,TRBJ2-7,16,few,CATSRAEGRVPYEQYF,TGTGCCACCAGCAGAGCGGAGGGGCGCGTCCCCTACGAGCAGTACTTC
TRBV6-6,-,TRBJ2-1,15,-,CASRLGTIIDNEQFF,TGTGCCAGCAGGCTGGGGACAATCATCGACAATGAGCAGTTCTTC
TRBV11-2,TRBD1,TRBJ2-7,17,-,CASSLGKDRAQSYEQYF,TGTGCCAGCAGCTTAGGAAAGGACAGGGCTCAGTCTTACGAGCAGTACTTC
TRBV7-9,-,TRBJ1-2,14,-,CASSPPTANYGYTF,TGTGCCAGCAGCCCACCCACGGCTAACTATGGCTACACCTTC
TRBV7-6,-,TRBJ1-5,17,-,CASSLVSGGLSNQPQHF,TGTGCCAGCAGCCTGGTTTCGGGGGGATTGAGCAATCAGCCCCAGCATTTT
TRBV11-1,-,TRBJ1-1,14,-,CASSLALLNTEAFF,TGTGCCAGCAGCTTAGCCCTTCTGAACACTGAAGCTTTCTTT
TRBV9,TRBD1,TRBJ1-6,14,-,CASSVEQGNSPLHF,TGTGCCAGCAGCGTAGAACAGGGGAATTCACCCCTCCACTTT
TRBV4-1,-,TRBJ1-3,13,-,CASSQDEGNTIYF,TGCGCCAGCAGCCAAGATGAGGGAAACACCATATATTTT
TRBV25-1,-,TRBJ2-6,16,-,CASSELGRSGANVLTF,TGTGCCAGCAGTGAACTGGGGCGCTCTGGGGCCAACGTCCTGACTTTC
TRBV5-1,-,TRBJ2-2,16,once,CASSLGGGDGTGELFF,TGCGCCAGCAGCTTGGGAGGCGGGGACGGCACCGGGGAGCTGTTTTTT
TRBV9,TRBD2,TRBJ2-5,15,-,CASSLNSGGHGPQYF,TGTGCCAGCAGCTTGAATAGCGGGGGCCATGGTCCCCAGTACTTC
TRBV5-6,-,TRBJ2-7,14,-,CASSLATGPYEQYF,TGTGCCAGCAGCTTGGCCACAGGGCCCTACGAGCAGTACTTC
TRBV6-5,-,TRBJ1-3,13,-,CASRRQAGNTIYF,TGTGCCAGCAGAAGACAGGCTGGAAACACCATATATTTT
TRBV6-5,TRBD1,TRBJ2-5,12,-,CASGTVQETQYF,TGTGCCAGCGGGACAGTCCAAGAGACCCAGTACTTC
TRBV2,-,TRBJ1-6,13,-,CASSDPSLKPLHF,TGTGCCAGCAGTGACCCCTCTCTAAAACCCCTCCACTTT
TRBV18,-,TRBJ1-5,14,few,CASSTDNGIEPQHF,TGTGCCAGCTCAACGGACAACGGTATTGAGCCCCAGCATTTT
TRBV4-1,TRBD1,TRBJ1-1,18,-,CASSHYEWGQGAGTEAFF,TGCGCCAGCAGCCACTATGAATGGGGACAGGGGGCGGGCACTGAAGCTTTCTTT
TRBV6-5,-,TRBJ2-5,14,-,CASSRLLGSETQYF,TGTGCCAGCAGCCGATTACTAGGTTCGGAGACCCAGTACTTC
TRBV30,-,TRBJ1-4,11,-,CAWSVREKLFF,TGTGCCTGGAGTGTTAGAGAAAAACTGTTTTTT
TRBV6-1,TRBD1,TRBJ1-2,17,-,CASSDNWTGDPNYGYTF,TGTGCCAGCAGTGATAACTGGACAGGGGATCCGAACTATGGCTACACCTTC
TRBV30,-,TRBJ1-1,11,-,CAGSDTPEAFF,TGTGCCGGCTCAGACACACCCGAAGCTTTCTTT
TRBV2,-,TRBJ1-1,12,-,CASGRDGGETFF,TGTGCCAGCGGAAGGGATGGGGGCGAGACTTTCTTT